These 29 T cell receptor beta chains originate from one sample sequenced in a study of T cell repertoires in cytomegalovirus infection. MiXCR, applied by TCRdb to the reads, yields one record per CDR3 protein. The data contain about 360,000 distinct CDR3 sequences, about a sixth of them singletons. Sequenced input: PBMCs. Source of these receptors: a human donor in good health (CMV status not recorded). Some clones in this sample may be carry-over from other donors' samples.

The chain couples TRBV6-5 to TRBJ1-1; a weak D match, TRBD1 (6 bases). Germline-derived CDR1 and CDR2 are MNHEY and SVGAGI. The V end lost 7 bases, the J end lost 5 bases, and 14 bases lay between the germline ends. The CDR3 covers 13 residues. The chain's CDR3 is CASTEGGGTEAFF. The DNA of the CDR3 is TGTGCCAGCACGGAGGGGGGGGGGACTGAAGCTTTCTTT.

The chain uses TRBV20-1 and TRBJ1-1; 7 bases match TRBD1. CDR1 and CDR2 (germline): DFQATT, SNEGSKA (reference sequence). The length of the CDR3 is 14 residues. V lost 3 bases and J lost 3; bases outside the gene matches: 7. Here the CDR3 DNA reads TGCAGTGCTAGTACAGGGGTTGCCTACACTGAAGCTTTCTTT. It specifies CSASTGVAYTEAFF.

The CDR3 DNA is TGCGCCAGCGGGTCGGCTGGGACCCAGTACTTC. This sequence encodes CASGSAGTQYF. The V and J genes are TRBV4-1 and TRBJ2-5; D unclear. Trimming cost V 8 bases and J 7 bases, with 11 bases left between them. CDR1 and CDR2 (germline): MGHRA, YSYEKL. The CDR3 spans 11 residues.

This rearrangement joins TRBV4-1 to TRBJ1-5; TRBD1 agrees at 7 bases. The CDR3 is 17 amino acids. Per germline, CDR1 MGHRA and CDR2 YSYEKL. V shed 2 bases, J shed 9 bases, and the junction held 16 bases outside the gene matches. CDR3 DNA: TGCGCCAGCAGCCAATATACCATTAGGACAGGCCAACGGCCCCAGCATTTT. Encoded protein: CASSQYTIRTGQRPQHF.

J is TRBJ2-2 and V is TRBV4-1; maybe TRBD2 (6 bases). There are 13 residues in the CDR3. With 4 bases removed from V and 8 bases from J, the gap between germline ends came to 11 bases. Germline-derived CDR1 and CDR2 are MGHRA and YSYEKL. The CDR3 protein is CASSPGLPGELFF. The CDR3 DNA reads TGCGCCAGCAGCCCGGGACTTCCAGGGGAGCTGTTTTTT.

This clonotype was detected once. This sequence joins TRBV20-1 and TRBJ2-7; D is ambiguous. The CDR3 extends over 12 amino acids. The V end was cut by 4 bases, the J end by 2 bases, with 9 bases between. The V gene's germline CDR1 is DFQATT and CDR2 SNEGSKA (reference sequence). Written as DNA, the CDR3 is TGCAGTGCTATAGAACACACCTACGAGCAGTACTTC. It translates to CSAIEHTYEQYF.

The chain recombines TRBV15 with TRBJ1-6; D is undetermined. Per the germline V gene, CDR1 is LNHNV and CDR2 is YYDKDF (reference sequence). V lost 0 bases and J lost 13, with 10 bases in between. CDR3 length: 13 residues. Written as DNA, the CDR3 is TGTGCCACCAGCAGAGATGTGGGGTATCCCCTCCACTTT. Its translation: CATSRDVGYPLHF.

This clonotype was seen repeatedly, ten times or more. This chain links TRBV4-2 with TRBJ2-6; 10 nucleotides align to TRBD2. Trimming cost V 1 base and J 0 bases; bases outside gene matches: 3. Germline CDR1 is LGHNA and CDR2 is YNFKEQ. This CDR3 is 18 amino acids long. The CDR3 sequence: CASSQVSGGSSGANVLTF. The DNA for the CDR3 is TGTGCCAGCAGCCAAGTTAGCGGGGGGAGCTCTGGGGCCAACGTCCTGACTTTC.

This clonotype showed up just a few times. This chain uses TRBV5-1 with TRBJ2-3; D is uncertain. CDR3 length: 15 amino acids. CDR1 and CDR2 from the germline V gene are SGHRS and YFSETQ. Trimming took 2 bases from V and 8 from J, leaving 18 bases between them. This CDR3 reads CASSFTVLQHGTQYF. In nucleotides, the CDR3 is TGCGCCAGCAGCTTTACCGTCCTGCAGCACGGTACGCAGTATTTT.

In this sample, this clonotype turned up many times. The chain is built from TRBV7-9 and TRBJ2-2; TRBD1 aligns across 9 bases. The J segment lost 10 bases and the V segment lost 5 bases, leaving 8 bases of the junction unmatched. This CDR3 is 14 amino acids long. In germline, CDR1 is SEHNR, CDR2 FQNEAQ (reference sequence). For the CDR3, the DNA is TGTGCCAGCAGCCCACAGGGGGCTACTATGGAGCTGTTTTTT. As protein: CASSPQGATMELFF.

V usage is TRBV5-5 and J usage is TRBJ2-6; perhaps TRBD1 as D (5 bases). The V end lost 5 bases, the J end lost 0 bases, and 9 bases lay between the germline ends. Germline V CDR1 and CDR2: SGHKS, YYEKEE (reference sequence). The CDR3 is 15 amino acids. The CDR3 DNA sequence: TGTGCCAGCAGGGGGCCCGACTCTGGGGCCAACGTCCTGACTTTC. This translates into CASRGPDSGANVLTF.

Ten or more counts support this clonotype. V is TRBV7-2 and J is TRBJ1-5, with unresolved D. This CDR3 contains 15 residues. Deletions cut 1 base from V and 1 base from J, with 8 bases between. CDR1 SGHTA and CDR2 FQGNSA come from the germline V gene. This chain's CDR3 is CASSLGALSNQPQHF. As DNA, the CDR3 is TGTGCCAGCAGCTTAGGGGCGTTGAGCAATCAGCCCCAGCATTTT.

The gene calls are TRBV2 and TRBJ2-3; possibly TRBD1 for D (5 bases). Germline V gene data show CDR1 as SNHLY and CDR2 as FYNNEI. V lost 5 bases, J lost 7 bases, and 10 bases lay in between. The CDR3 has 12 residues. CDR3 sequence: CASSYNRNTQYF. The CDR3 DNA reads TGTGCCAGCAGTTATAACAGGAATACGCAGTATTTT.

To note about this clonotype: A much larger clonotype is one base distant, so this may be a read error. V and J are TRBV20-1 and TRBJ2-1; the D gene is possibly TRBD2 (5 bases). The CDR3 extends over 15 amino acids. Germline CDR1 DFQATT, CDR2 SNEGSKA (reference sequence). The CDR3 DNA is TGCAATGCCACCCGAGGACTCCTACCTTACAATGAGCAGTTCTTC. It codes for CNATRGLLPYNEQFF.

In its sample, this clonotype was seen many times. This chain uses TRBV11-2 with TRBJ1-4; TRBD1 matches 9 bases. The CDR3 is 20 amino acids. The J segment lost 1 base and the V segment lost 5 bases, leaving 17 bases of the junction unmatched. The V gene's germline CDR1 is SGHAT and CDR2 FQNNGV. In DNA, the CDR3 is TGTGCCAGCAGCCCCGCCCCGGGACAGGGTTCGTTGGGAACTAATGAAAAACTGTTTTTT. This codes for CASSPAPGQGSLGTNEKLFF.

This clonotype was detected only a few times. The chain carries TRBV5-1 and TRBJ1-1; no reliable D call. With 5 bases removed from V and 5 bases from J, the gap between germline ends came to 16 bases. The CDR3 is 14 residues long. Germline V gene sequence: CDR1 SGHRS, CDR2 YFSETQ. CDR3 region: CASSRVASGTEAFF. Written as DNA, the CDR3 is TGCGCCAGCAGTAGGGTGGCGTCGGGTACTGAAGCTTTCTTT.

There are a few counts of this clonotype. The rearrangement joins TRBV28 to TRBJ2-1, with D maybe TRBD2 (5 bases). Trimming stripped 6 bases from V and 10 bases from J, with 13 bases between. Per germline, CDR1 MDHEN and CDR2 SYDVKM. The CDR3 extends over 12 amino acids. The CDR3 sequence is CASSSDQREQFF. DNA for the CDR3: TGTGCCAGCAGCTCGGACCAGCGGGAGCAGTTCTTC.

The V gene is TRBV12-3 or TRBV12-4, the J gene TRBJ2-3, with 7 bases lining up with TRBD2. The CDR3 totals 14 residues. The J segment lost 5 bases and the V segment lost 5 bases, leaving 7 bases of the junction unmatched. The CDR3 loop is CASSPREEVDTQYF. CDR3 coding DNA: TGTGCCAGCAGTCCCCGGGAGGAGGTAGATACGCAGTATTTT.

This clonotype was counted between two and nine times. This chain uses TRBV12-3 or TRBV12-4 with TRBJ2-1; 7 bases line up with TRBD2. The V segment lost 5 bases and the J segment 5 bases; nucleotides outside the gene matches: 9. The CDR3 length is 15 residues. CDR3 nucleotides: TGTGCCAGCAGTCTCTCCCAGCGGGGCAACAATGAGCAGTTCTTC. It specifies CASSLSQRGNNEQFF.

A few counts support this clonotype. This sequence joins TRBV6-1 and TRBJ1-4; D is undetermined. V lost 5 bases, J lost 6 bases, and 16 bases lay in between. CDR1 and CDR2 from the germline V gene are MNHNS and SASEGT. The CDR3 length is 15 residues. CDR3 sequence: CASSPAGGLDEKLFF. CDR3 in DNA: TGTGCCAGCAGTCCCGCGGGAGGGCTGGATGAAAAACTGTTTTTT.

This clonotype turned up a few times. CDR3 residues: CASSQGPQSYDNEQFF. CDR3 nucleotide sequence: TGTGCCAGCAGCCAAGGCCCCCAGAGCTACGACAATGAGCAGTTCTTC. This chain links TRBV14 with TRBJ2-1; D not certain. The CDR3 spans 16 residues. V lost 1 base and J 5 bases, leaving 15 bases between the germline ends. CDR1 is SGHDN, CDR2 FVKESK, per germline.

This clonotype appeared a single time. The rearrangement links TRBV29-1 to TRBJ2-1, with no clear D. V gave up 7 bases and J gave up 7 bases, with 20 bases separating them. The CDR3 has 14 amino acids. CDR1 and CDR2 from the germline V gene are SQVTM and ANQGSEA. The CDR3 sequence is CSAAPAGFRNEQFF. DNA of the CDR3: TGCAGCGCCGCCCCCGCTGGGTTCAGGAATGAGCAGTTCTTC.

This clonotype was detected a few times. The chain links TRBV12-3 or TRBV12-4 to TRBJ2-7; TRBD1 agrees at 9 bases. V gave up 6 bases and J gave up 2 bases; unmatched junction bases: 5. This CDR3 region has 14 residues. CDR3 nucleotide sequence: TGTGCCAGCAGGCGACAGGGGGGCCCCTACGAGCAGTACTTC. Its protein product is CASRRQGGPYEQYF.

This clonotype has just a few counts. V usage is TRBV28 and J usage is TRBJ2-7; the D is unclear. CDR1 is MDHEN, CDR2 SYDVKM, per germline. The V and J ends lost 7 bases and 3 bases respectively, with 10 bases between them. This CDR3 contains 12 residues. CDR3 sequence (DNA): TGTGCCAGCACGGCGAGGAACTACGAGCAGTACTTC. Translation: CASTARNYEQYF. The full variable domain, with the rest looked up from reference TRBV28 and TRBJ2-7, is DVKVTQSSRYLVKRTGEKVFLECVQDMDHENMFWYRQDPGLGLRLIYFSYDVKMKEKGDIPEGYSVSREKKERFSLILESASTNQTSMYLCASTARNYEQYFGPGTRLTVT.

This clonotype appeared a few times. This chain uses TRBV19 with TRBJ1-5; TRBD1 matches 9 bases. The V and J ends lost 9 bases and 3 bases, in that order; junction bases with no gene match: 6. The CDR3 contains 14 residues. CDR1 LNHDA and CDR2 SQIVND come from the germline V gene (reference sequence). The CDR3 region is CASGDRVPNQPQHF. CDR3 sequence (DNA): TGTGCCAGCGGGGACAGGGTTCCCAATCAGCCCCAGCATTTT. Full variable domain (rest looked up from reference TRBV19 and TRBJ1-5): DGGITQSPKYLFRKEGQNVTLSCEQNLNHDAMYWYRQDPGQGLRLIYYSQIVNDFQKGDIAEGYSVSREKKESFPLTVTSAQKNPTAFYLCASGDRVPNQPQHFGDGTRLSIL.

In nucleotides, the CDR3 is TGTGCCAGCAGCCCCGGCGGGGGGACCCAGTACTTC. As protein: CASSPGGGTQYF. The chain recombines TRBV7-8 with TRBJ2-5; 7 nucleotides line up with TRBD2. CDR1 SGHVS and CDR2 FQNEAQ come from the germline V gene. V trimming: 5 bases; J trimming: 7 bases; junction bases outside the gene matches: 4. The CDR3 length is 12 residues.

CDR3 sequence (DNA): TGCAGTGCTAGAGATCCGGACAGGGGGCACGAAAAACTGTTTTTT. This codes for CSARDPDRGHEKLFF. The chain combines TRBV20-1 with TRBJ1-4, with TRBD1 matching over 11 bases. V dropped 0 bases and J dropped 8; count of bases not matched to a gene: 5. Germline V CDR1 and CDR2: DFQATT, SNEGSKA (reference sequence). The CDR3 runs 15 residues.

This chain uses TRBV6-5 with TRBJ1-3, with 7 bases aligning to TRBD1. Per germline, CDR1 MNHEY and CDR2 SVGAGI. The CDR3 runs 15 residues. The junction had 9 bases not matched to a gene; V was cut back by 6 bases and J by 4 bases. Here the CDR3 reads CASRNRGPGGNTIYF. CDR3 DNA sequence: TGTGCCAGCAGAAACAGGGGCCCGGGGGGAAACACCATATATTTT.

This clonotype was seen more than once but under ten times. The chain joins TRBV5-6 to TRBJ1-2; D gene unclear. CDR1 is SGHDT and CDR2 is YYEEEE in the germline V gene. The V end lost 3 bases, the J end lost 5 bases, and 17 bases lay between the germline ends. The CDR3 loop spans 15 amino acids. CDR3 region: CASSSLDLPGYGYTF. Written as DNA, the CDR3 is TGTGCCAGCAGCTCGTTGGACCTACCTGGGTATGGCTACACCTTC.